These 2 T cell receptor beta chains share one sample of origin, sequenced in a study of T cell changes during pregnancy in multiple sclerosis (dated by TCRdb to the late 2010s). Libraries were prepared through the immunoSEQ multiplex PCR assay. TCRdb obtained this table from immuneACCESS and retained in-frame rearrangements with V and J assigned. These tables miss some clones; where compared with another copy, unresolved V genes account for less than half of the shortfall, and the remainder is unexplained. The sample table lists roughly 40,000 clones, roughly 94% of them with a count of one. The ten largest clones add up to over 1.5% of the sample. The source material was peripheral blood, sampled in the third trimester of pregnancy. These receptors were collected from a female donor with multiple sclerosis, enrolled in a pregnancy study.

The chain links TRBV29-1 to TRBJ2-7; 16 bases are a match to TRBD2. The CDR3 totals 15 residues. Germline V gene sequence: CDR1 SQVTM, CDR2 ANQGSEA. V shed 6 bases and J 2 bases; nucleotides not matched to a gene: 4. The CDR3 sequence is CSVSGTSGRAYEQYF. The CDR3 nucleotides are TGCAGCGTGTCTGGGACTAGCGGGAGGGCCTACGAGCAGTACTTC.

This chain joins TRBV30 and TRBJ2-7, with 15 positions matching TRBD2. V gave up 2 bases and J gave up 2 bases; unmatched junction bases: 10. Per the germline V gene, CDR1 is GTSNPN and CDR2 is SVGIG (reference sequence). The CDR3 runs 18 residues. CDR3 region: CAWSIWGLAGGGTYEQYF. As DNA, the CDR3 is TGTGCCTGGAGTATCTGGGGACTAGCGGGAGGTGGGACCTACGAGCAGTACTTC. The whole variable domain, filled in from reference TRBV30 and TRBJ2-7, reads SQTIHQWPATLVQPVGSPLSLECTVEGTSNPNLYWYRQAAGRGLQLLFYSVGIGQISSEVPQNLSASRPQDRQFILSSKKLLLSDSGFYLCAWSIWGLAGGGTYEQYFGPGTRLTVT.